This is a list of T cell receptor beta chains from one sample in a study of CD4 T cells in lung cancer. Assay used: immunoSEQ multiplex PCR; TCRdb lists only in-frame clones, some missing. The data hold about 10,000 clones, with around three fifths observed a single time. The sample comprised normal lung tissue taken away from the tumor. Receptors were obtained from a man in his 60s with non-small cell lung cancer. Both conserved end residues are part of each CDR3. Fields, in order: CDR3 length, clone size, J gene, V gene, CDR3 protein. Clone size is not always given. Where it is, it says once, few, many or a class for expanded clones.

length: 15
size: NA
J: TRBJ2-5
V: TRBV5-1
CDR3: CASSLGETFQETQYF

length: 15
size: NA
J: TRBJ1-2
V: TRBV5-1
CDR3: CASSLSAANNYGYTF

length: 14
size: few
J: TRBJ1-1
V: TRBV10-2
CDR3: CASFQEGRGTEAFF

length: 16
size: NA
J: TRBJ2-3
V: TRBV9
CDR3: CASSVGAGPSTDTQYF

length: 12
size: NA
J: TRBJ2-7
V: TRBV5-1
CDR3: CASSASPYEQYF

length: 15
size: few
J: TRBJ2-3
V: TRBV7-3
CDR3: CASSPRGDRADTQYF

length: 16
size: NA
J: TRBJ1-1
V: TRBV5-1
CDR3: CASSLGGGRGGTEAFF

length: 14
size: NA
J: TRBJ2-2
V: TRBV7-8
CDR3: CASSLRTSSGELFF

length: 12
size: NA
J: TRBJ1-3
V: TRBV2
CDR3: CATQGGGNTIYF

length: 14
size: NA
J: TRBJ2-3
V: TRBV19
CDR3: CASSIGDYTDTQYF

length: 17
size: few
J: TRBJ1-5
V: TRBV18
CDR3: CASSPPPTGNRRQPQHF

length: 16
size: NA
J: TRBJ2-5
V: TRBV7-8
CDR3: CASSRRQGWGQETQYF

length: 16
size: NA
J: TRBJ2-2
V: TRBV5-6
CDR3: CASSPFRSRGTGELFF

length: 14
size: once
J: TRBJ2-1
V: TRBV10-3
CDR3: CAISTRSSYNEQFF

length: 16
size: NA
J: TRBJ2-3
V: TRBV9
CDR3: CASSVTLNRGTDTQYF

length: 15
size: NA
J: TRBJ2-1
V: TRBV6-6
CDR3: CASSYSTGGGQEQFF

length: 14
size: NA
J: TRBJ2-3
V: TRBV4-1
CDR3: CASSLVGDTDTQYF

length: 15
size: NA
J: TRBJ2-7
V: TRBV14
CDR3: CASSQDRGLAYEQYF

length: 15
size: few
J: TRBJ1-4
V: TRBV7-9
CDR3: CASSPLGATNEKLFF

length: 14
size: few
J: TRBJ1-5
V: TRBV27
CDR3: CASSPGQGNQPQHF

length: 15
size: few
J: TRBJ1-5
V: TRBV4-1
CDR3: CASSQEPTGNQPQHF

length: 13
size: NA
J: TRBJ2-5
V: TRBV11-2
CDR3: CASRGQGQETQYF

length: 14
size: NA
J: TRBJ2-1
V: TRBV6-4
CDR3: CASSSGLAGNEQFF

length: 13
size: NA
J: TRBJ2-5
V: TRBV15
CDR3: CATSPQGRETQYF